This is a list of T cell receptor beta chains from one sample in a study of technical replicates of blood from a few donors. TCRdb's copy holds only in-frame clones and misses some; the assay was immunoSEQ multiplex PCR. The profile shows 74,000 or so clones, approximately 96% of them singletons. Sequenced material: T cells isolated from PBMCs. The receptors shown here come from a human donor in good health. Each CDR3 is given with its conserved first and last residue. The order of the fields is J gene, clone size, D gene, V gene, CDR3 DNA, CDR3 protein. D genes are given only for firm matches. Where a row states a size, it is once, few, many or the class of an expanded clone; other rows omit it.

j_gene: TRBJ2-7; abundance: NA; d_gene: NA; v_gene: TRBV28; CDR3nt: TGTGCCATATCTAGACAGGCGACCTACGAGCAGTACTTC; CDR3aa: CAISRQATYEQYF
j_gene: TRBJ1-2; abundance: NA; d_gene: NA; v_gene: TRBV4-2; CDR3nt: TGTGCCAGCAGCCAAAACAGGGAGGGCTATGGCTACACCTTC; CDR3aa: CASSQNREGYGYTF
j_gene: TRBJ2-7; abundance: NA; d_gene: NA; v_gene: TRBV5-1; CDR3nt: TGCGCCAGCAGGAGGACGGACAACTACGAGCAGTACTTC; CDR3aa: CASRRTDNYEQYF
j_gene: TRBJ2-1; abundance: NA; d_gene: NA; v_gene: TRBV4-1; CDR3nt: TGCGCCAGCAGCCAAGCCCCAGGCAGGGACACCTACAATGAGCAGTTCTTC; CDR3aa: CASSQAPGRDTYNEQFF
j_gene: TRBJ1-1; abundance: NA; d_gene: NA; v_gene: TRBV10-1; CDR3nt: TGCGCCAGCAGTGAGACCCCCGACAGTGAAGCTTTCTTT; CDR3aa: CASSETPDSEAFF
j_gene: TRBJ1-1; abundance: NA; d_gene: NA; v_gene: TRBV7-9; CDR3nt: TGTGCCAGCAGCCTCAGTTCAAGGGGAGCTTTCTTT; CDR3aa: CASSLSSRGAFF
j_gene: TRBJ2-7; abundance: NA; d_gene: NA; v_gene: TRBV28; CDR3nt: TGTGCCAGCAGTTTAGTCCGGTGGTACGAGCAGTACTTC; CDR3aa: CASSLVRWYEQYF
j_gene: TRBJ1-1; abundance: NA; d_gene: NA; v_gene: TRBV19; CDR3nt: TGTGCCAGTAGTACGTACACTGAAGCTTTCTTT; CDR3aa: CASSTYTEAFF
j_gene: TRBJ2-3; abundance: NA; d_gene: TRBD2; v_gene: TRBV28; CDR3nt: TGTGCCAGCATTAATCAACCGGGACTAGTAGCAGATACGCAGTATTTT; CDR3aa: CASINQPGLVADTQYF
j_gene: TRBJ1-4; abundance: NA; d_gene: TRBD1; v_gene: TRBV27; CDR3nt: TGTGCCAGCAGTTCAGACAGGGGCATTGGAGAAAAACTGTTTTTT; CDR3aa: CASSSDRGIGEKLFF
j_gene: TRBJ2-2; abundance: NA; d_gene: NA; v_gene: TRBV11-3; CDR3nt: TGTGCCAGCAGCCCATTAACAGGGCGTCCTAACGGGGAGCTGTTTTTT; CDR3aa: CASSPLTGRPNGELFF
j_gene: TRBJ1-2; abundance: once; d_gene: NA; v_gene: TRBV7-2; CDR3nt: TGTGCCAGCAGCTTAGCTCAGGGCCTAGCTAACTATGGCTACACCTTC; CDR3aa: CASSLAQGLANYGYTF
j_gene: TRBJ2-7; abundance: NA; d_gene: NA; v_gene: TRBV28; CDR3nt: TGTGCCAGCAGTCCCTACCTGCACGAGCAGTACTTC; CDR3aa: CASSPYLHEQYF
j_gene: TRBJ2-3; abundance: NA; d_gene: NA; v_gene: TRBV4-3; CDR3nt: TGCGCCAGCAGCCAAGACGGGAGCGCAGATACGCAGTATTTT; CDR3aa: CASSQDGSADTQYF
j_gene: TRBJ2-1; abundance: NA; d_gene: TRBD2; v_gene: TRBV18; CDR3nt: TGTGCCAGCTCCCTTAGCGGGAGGGATTACAATGAGCAGTTCTTC; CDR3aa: CASSLSGRDYNEQFF
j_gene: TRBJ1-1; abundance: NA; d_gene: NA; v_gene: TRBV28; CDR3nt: TGTGCCAGCAGTTTTCTCGGGGGGGGTGAAGCTTTCTTT; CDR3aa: CASSFLGGGEAFF
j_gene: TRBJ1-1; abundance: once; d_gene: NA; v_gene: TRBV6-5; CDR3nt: TGTGCCAGCAGATACTATCAGAACACTGAAGCTTTCTTT; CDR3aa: CASRYYQNTEAFF
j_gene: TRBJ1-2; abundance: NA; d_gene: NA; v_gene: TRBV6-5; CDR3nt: TGTGCCAGCACAAGGGGCTTAGGAGGCTACACCTTC; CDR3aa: CASTRGLGGYTF
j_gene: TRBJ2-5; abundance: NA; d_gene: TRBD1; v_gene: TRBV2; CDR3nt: TGTGCCAGCAGTGTCACAGGACCTGGACAGGCCTTTTTAGAGACCCAGTACTTC; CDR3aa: CASSVTGPGQAFLETQYF
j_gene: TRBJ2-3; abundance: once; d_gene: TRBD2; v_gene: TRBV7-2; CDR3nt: TGTGCCAGCAGCAATAGCGGGAAAGGGGGGGATACGCAGTATTTT; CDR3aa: CASSNSGKGGDTQYF
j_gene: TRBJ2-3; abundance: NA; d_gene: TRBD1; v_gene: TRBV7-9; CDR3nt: TGTGCCAGCAGGACTCCTGACAGGGGAGGCACAGATACGCAGTATTTT; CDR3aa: CASRTPDRGGTDTQYF
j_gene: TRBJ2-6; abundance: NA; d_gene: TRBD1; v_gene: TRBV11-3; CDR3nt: TGTGCCAGCAGCTCCCCGGGGACAGGGTCTTATTCTGGGGCCAACGTCCTGACTTTC; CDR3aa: CASSSPGTGSYSGANVLTF
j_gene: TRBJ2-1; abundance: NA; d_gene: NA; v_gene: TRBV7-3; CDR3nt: TGTGCCAGCAGCCCAACAGGGTACAATGAGCAGTTCTTC; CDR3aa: CASSPTGYNEQFF
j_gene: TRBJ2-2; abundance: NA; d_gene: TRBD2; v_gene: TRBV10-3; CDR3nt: TGTGCCATCAACACACTAGCGGGAGGCGCTACCGGGGAGCTGTTTTTT; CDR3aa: CAINTLAGGATGELFF
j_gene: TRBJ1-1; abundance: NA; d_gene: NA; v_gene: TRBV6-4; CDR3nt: TGTGCCAGCAGGACGGGGGGAGAGGCTGAAGCTTTCTTT; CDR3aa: CASRTGGEAEAFF
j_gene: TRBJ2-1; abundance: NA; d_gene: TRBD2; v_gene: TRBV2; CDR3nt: TGTGCCAGCAGTCCGGGACTAGCGGGAGGGAATGAGCAGTTCTTC; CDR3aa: CASSPGLAGGNEQFF
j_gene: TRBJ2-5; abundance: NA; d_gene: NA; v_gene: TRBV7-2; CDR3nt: TGTGCCAGCAGCTTCAGTGAGACCCAGTACTTC; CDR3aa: CASSFSETQYF
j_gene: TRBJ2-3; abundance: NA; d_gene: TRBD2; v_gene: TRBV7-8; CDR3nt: TGTGCCAGCAGCTATCCACTAGCGGGAGTAACAGATACGCAGTATTTT; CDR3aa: CASSYPLAGVTDTQYF
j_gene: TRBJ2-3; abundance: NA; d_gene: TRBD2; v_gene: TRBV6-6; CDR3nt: TGTGCCCACTCTGCCGGACTAGCGGGCACAGATACGCAGTATTTT; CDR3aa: CAHSAGLAGTDTQYF
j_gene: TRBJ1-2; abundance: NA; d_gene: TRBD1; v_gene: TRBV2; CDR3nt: TGTGCCGGGAGCCTAGGACAGGGTATTAACTATGGCTACACCTTC; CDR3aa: CAGSLGQGINYGYTF
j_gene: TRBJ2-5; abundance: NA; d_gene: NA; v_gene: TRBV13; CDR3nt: TGTGCCAGCAGCTCGGGGGAGACCCAGTACTTC; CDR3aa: CASSSGETQYF
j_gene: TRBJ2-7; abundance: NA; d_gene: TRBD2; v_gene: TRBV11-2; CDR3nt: TGTGCCAGCAGCTTTCGAGCCGGGACTAGCGCAGACTACGAGCAGTACTTC; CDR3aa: CASSFRAGTSADYEQYF
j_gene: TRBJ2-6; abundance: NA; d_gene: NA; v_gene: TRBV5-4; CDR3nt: TGTGCCAGCAGCCCTCGTTTCTCTGGGGCCAACGTCCTGACTTTC; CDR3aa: CASSPRFSGANVLTF
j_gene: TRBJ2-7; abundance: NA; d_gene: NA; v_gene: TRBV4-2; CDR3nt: TGTGCCAGCAGCCCAGATGGGACTTCGGAAGTGGGCGAGCAGTACTTC; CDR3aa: CASSPDGTSEVGEQYF
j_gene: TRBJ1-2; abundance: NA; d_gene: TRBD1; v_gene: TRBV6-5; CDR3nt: TGTGCCAGCAGTTACTACAGGGGAGGTCACTATGGCTACACCTTC; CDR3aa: CASSYYRGGHYGYTF
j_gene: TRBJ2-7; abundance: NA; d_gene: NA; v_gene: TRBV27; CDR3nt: TGTGCCAGCAGTTTCCGACTTTCCTACGAGCAGTACTTC; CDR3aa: CASSFRLSYEQYF
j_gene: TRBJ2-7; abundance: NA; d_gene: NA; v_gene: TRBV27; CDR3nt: TGTGCCAGCAGTCAGGCGTACCCCTACGAGCAGTACTTC; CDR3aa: CASSQAYPYEQYF
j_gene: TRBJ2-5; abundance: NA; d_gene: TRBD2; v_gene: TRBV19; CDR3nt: TGTGCCAGTAGGGATAGGGGACTAGCGGGAGCAGAGACCCAGTACTTC; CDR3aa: CASRDRGLAGAETQYF
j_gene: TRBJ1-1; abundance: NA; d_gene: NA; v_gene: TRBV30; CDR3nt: TGTGCCTGTAATTTAAAAGCTTTCTTT; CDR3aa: CACNLKAFF
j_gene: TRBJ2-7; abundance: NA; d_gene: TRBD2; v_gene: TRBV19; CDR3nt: TGTGCCAGTAGTTTATCGGTAACTAGCGGAGCCTACGAGCAGTACTTC; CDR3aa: CASSLSVTSGAYEQYF
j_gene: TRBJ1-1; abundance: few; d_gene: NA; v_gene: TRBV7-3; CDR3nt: TGTGCCAGCAGCCCCGGACTGACTTACACTGAAGCTTTCTTT; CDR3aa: CASSPGLTYTEAFF
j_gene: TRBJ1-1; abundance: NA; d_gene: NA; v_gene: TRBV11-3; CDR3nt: TGTGCCAGCAGCTTAGAGGGGGCTACTGAAGCTTTCTTT; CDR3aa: CASSLEGATEAFF
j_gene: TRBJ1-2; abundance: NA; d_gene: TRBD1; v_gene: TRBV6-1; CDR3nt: TGTGCCAGCAGTGAAGGGACAGGGATTTTCTATGGCTACACCTTC; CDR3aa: CASSEGTGIFYGYTF
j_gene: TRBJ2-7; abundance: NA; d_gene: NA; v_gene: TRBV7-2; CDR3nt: TGTGCCAGCAGACCAGGGATGGCCTACGAGCAGTACTTC; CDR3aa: CASRPGMAYEQYF
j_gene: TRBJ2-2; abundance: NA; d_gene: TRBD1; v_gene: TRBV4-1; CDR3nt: TGCGCCAGCAGCCCGGTACCCAGGAGAGGGACAGTAACCGGGGAGCTGTTTTTT; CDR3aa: CASSPVPRRGTVTGELFF
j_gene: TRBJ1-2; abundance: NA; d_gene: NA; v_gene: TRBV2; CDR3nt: TGTGCCAGCAGAATAGGACAGCCCTATGGCTACACCTTC; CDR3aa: CASRIGQPYGYTF
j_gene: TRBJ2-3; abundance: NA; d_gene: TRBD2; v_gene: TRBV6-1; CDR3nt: TGTGCCATCGCCTTAGCGGGGATCTACACAGATACGCAGTATTTT; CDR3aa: CAIALAGIYTDTQYF